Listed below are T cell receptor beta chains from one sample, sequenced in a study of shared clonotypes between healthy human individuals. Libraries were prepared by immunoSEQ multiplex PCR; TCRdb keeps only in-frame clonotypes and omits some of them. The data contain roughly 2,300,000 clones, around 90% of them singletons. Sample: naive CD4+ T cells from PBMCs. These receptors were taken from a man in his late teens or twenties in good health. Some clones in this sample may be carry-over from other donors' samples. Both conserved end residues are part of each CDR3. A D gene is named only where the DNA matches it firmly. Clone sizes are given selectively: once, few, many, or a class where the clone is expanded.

TGTGCCAGCAGCTCCCCAGGGTATGATGAGCAGTTCTTC,CASSSPGYDEQFF,TRBJ2-1,-,-,TRBV7-3
TGTGCCAGCAGGCCCACCGCTAGCGGGAGGGCCTTTTTTGAGCAGTTCTTC,CASRPTASGRAFFEQFF,TRBJ2-1,-,TRBD2,TRBV28
TGTGCCAGCAGCTTTCTAACCGGGGAGCTGTTTTTT,CASSFLTGELFF,TRBJ2-2,-,-,TRBV7-3
TGCGCCAGCAGCAAGGGACAGGCCGTACCAGAGACCCAGTACTTC,CASSKGQAVPETQYF,TRBJ2-5,-,TRBD1,TRBV5-1
TGTGCCAGCAGCTTAATGTTATATGGCTACACCTTC,CASSLMLYGYTF,TRBJ1-2,-,-,TRBV7-3
TGTGCCAGTAGTAGTCCTCCGGGACCCAGAGCGTTGGATACGCAGTATTTT,CASSSPPGPRALDTQYF,TRBJ2-3,-,-,TRBV19
TGTGCCAGCAGCCCTAGCAACAGGCAGCCCCAGCATTTT,CASSPSNRQPQHF,TRBJ1-5,-,-,TRBV7-2
TGCGCCAGCAGCCAACTTCCCGGGACACTTAACTATGGCTACACCTTC,CASSQLPGTLNYGYTF,TRBJ1-2,-,-,TRBV4-3
TGTGCCAGCAGTACCGCCGGGGGTGGCGAAAAACTGTTTTTT,CASSTAGGGEKLFF,TRBJ1-4,-,-,TRBV6-5
TGTGCCAGCAGCTTGGTCGGGACTAGCGGGAGCGGGGAGACCCAGTACTTC,CASSLVGTSGSGETQYF,TRBJ2-5,-,TRBD2,TRBV5-4
TGTGCCAGCAGTTTGAGTAAACTAGGGGGCACCTTC,CASSLSKLGGTF,TRBJ1-2,few,-,TRBV28